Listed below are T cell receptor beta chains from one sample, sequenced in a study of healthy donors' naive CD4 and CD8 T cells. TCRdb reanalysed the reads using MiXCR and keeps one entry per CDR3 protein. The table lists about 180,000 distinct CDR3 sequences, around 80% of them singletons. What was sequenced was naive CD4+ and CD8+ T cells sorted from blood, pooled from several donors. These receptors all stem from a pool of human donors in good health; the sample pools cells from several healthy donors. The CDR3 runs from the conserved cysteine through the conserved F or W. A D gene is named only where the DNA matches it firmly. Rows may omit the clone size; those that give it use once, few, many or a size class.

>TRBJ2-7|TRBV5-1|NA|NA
CASNPAGDSYEQYF
TGCGCCAGCAATCCGGCAGGTGACTCCTACGAGCAGTACTTC
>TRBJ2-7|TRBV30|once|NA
CAWGSFYEQYF
TGTGCCTGGGGTAGCTTCTACGAGCAGTACTTC
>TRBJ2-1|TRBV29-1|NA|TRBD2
CSVDFRTSFDNEQFF
TGCAGCGTTGATTTCCGGACTAGCTTCGACAATGAGCAGTTCTTC
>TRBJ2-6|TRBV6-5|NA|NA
CASRQSSGANVLTF
TGTGCCAGCAGGCAGAGCTCTGGGGCCAACGTCCTGACTTTC
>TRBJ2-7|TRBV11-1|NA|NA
CASSLDISYSYEQYF
TGTGCCAGCAGCTTAGATATATCGTACTCCTACGAGCAGTACTTC
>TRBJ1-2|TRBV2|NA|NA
CASSEVGHRSYTF
TGTGCCAGCAGTGAAGTGGGACACCGAAGCTACACCTTC
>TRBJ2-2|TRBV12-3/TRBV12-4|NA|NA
CASIPRGRNTGELFF
TGTGCCAGTATCCCCCGGGGCCGCAACACCGGGGAGCTGTTTTTT
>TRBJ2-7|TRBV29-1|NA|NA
CSVGPGSGEQYF
TGCAGCGTTGGCCCCGGGTCGGGGGAGCAGTACTTC
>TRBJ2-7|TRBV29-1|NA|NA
CSALIGAEQYF
TGCAGCGCCCTAATAGGGGCGGAGCAGTACTTC
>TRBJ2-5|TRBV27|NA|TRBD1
CASTAGGPQETQYF
TGTGCCAGCACCGCAGGGGGACCCCAAGAGACCCAGTACTTC
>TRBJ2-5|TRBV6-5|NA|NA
CASTNRMGFGLWETQYF
TGTGCCAGCACTAACCGGATGGGTTTTGGGTTATGGGAGACCCAGTACTTC
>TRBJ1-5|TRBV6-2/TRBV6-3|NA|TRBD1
CASSRGPTGNNQPQHF
TGTGCCAGCAGCCGCGGGCCGACAGGGAACAATCAGCCCCAGCATTTT
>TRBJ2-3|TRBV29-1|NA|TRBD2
CSVDLLAGSTDTQYF
TGCAGCGTTGACCTACTAGCGGGGAGCACAGATACGCAGTATTTT
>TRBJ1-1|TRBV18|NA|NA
CASSPLQGYTEAFF
TGTGCCAGCTCACCACTGCAGGGGTACACTGAAGCTTTCTTT
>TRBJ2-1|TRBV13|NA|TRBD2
CASSYKREPLYEQFF
TGTGCCAGCAGCTATAAGCGGGAGCCCCTCTATGAGCAGTTCTTC
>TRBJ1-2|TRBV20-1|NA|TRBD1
CSAPGGADGYTF
TGCAGTGCTCCAGGGGGCGCTGATGGCTACACCTTC
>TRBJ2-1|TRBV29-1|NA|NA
CSVGGGPGNEQFF
TGCAGCGTTGGAGGGGGTCCAGGCAATGAGCAGTTCTTC
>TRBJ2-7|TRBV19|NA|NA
CASSNGLSYEQYF
TGTGCCAGTAGTAATGGTCTTTCCTACGAGCAGTACTTC
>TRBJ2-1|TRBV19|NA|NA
CASSSGDNEQFF
TGTGCCAGTAGTAGCGGCGACAATGAGCAGTTCTTC
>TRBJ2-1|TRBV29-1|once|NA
CSVEEGGTAVYNEQFF
TGCAGCGTTGAGGAGGGCGGGACAGCGGTTTACAATGAGCAGTTCTTC
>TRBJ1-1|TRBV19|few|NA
CASSVQGNTEAFF
TGTGCCAGTAGTGTTCAGGGGAACACTGAAGCTTTCTTT
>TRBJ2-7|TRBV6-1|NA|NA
CASSDPSYEQYF
TGTGCCAGCAGTGACCCATCGTACGAGCAGTACTTC
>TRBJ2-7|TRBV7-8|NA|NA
CASSLLGGTSSYEQYF
TGTGCCAGCAGCCTACTGGGAGGGACAAGCTCCTACGAGCAGTACTTC
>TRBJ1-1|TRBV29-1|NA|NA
CSTFQGMNTEAFF
TGCAGCACGTTCCAGGGAATGAACACTGAAGCTTTCTTT
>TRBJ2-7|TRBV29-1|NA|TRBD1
CSFGDSYEQYF
TGCAGCTTTGGGGACAGCTACGAGCAGTACTTC
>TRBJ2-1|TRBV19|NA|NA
CASTLDGSSYNEQFF
TGTGCCAGTACCCTGGACGGAAGCTCCTACAATGAGCAGTTCTTC
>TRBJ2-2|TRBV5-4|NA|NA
CASSPEGFNTGELFF
TGTGCCAGCAGCCCCGAGGGATTCAACACCGGGGAGCTGTTTTTT
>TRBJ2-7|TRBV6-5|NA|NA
CASSRTVYEQYF
TGTGCCAGCAGTCGGACAGTCTACGAGCAGTACTTC
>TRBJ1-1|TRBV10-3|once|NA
CAIARTSGTPNTEAFF
TGTGCCATCGCGCGGACCTCGGGGACACCGAACACTGAAGCTTTCTTT
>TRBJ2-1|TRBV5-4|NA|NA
CASSPGPGDPREFF
TGTGCCAGCAGCCCGGGACCCGGGGATCCTCGTGAGTTCTTC
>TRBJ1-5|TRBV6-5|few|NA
CASSYRQSQYHQPQHF
TGTGCCAGCAGTTACCGACAAAGTCAGTATCATCAGCCCCAGCATTTT